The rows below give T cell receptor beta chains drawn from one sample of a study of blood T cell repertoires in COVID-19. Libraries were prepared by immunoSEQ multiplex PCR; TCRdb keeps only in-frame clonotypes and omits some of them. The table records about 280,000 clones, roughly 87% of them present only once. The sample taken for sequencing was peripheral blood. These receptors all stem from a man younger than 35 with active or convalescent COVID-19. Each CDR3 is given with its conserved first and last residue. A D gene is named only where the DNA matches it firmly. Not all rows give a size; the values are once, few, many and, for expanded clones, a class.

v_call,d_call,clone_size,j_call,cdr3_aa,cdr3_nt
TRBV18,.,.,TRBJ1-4,CASSRGLNEKLFF,TGTGCCAGCTCGCGGGGTCTTAATGAAAAACTGTTTTTT
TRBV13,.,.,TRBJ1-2,CASSLGSQVYGYTF,TGTGCCAGCAGCTTAGGCTCACAGGTCTATGGCTACACCTTC
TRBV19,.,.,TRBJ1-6,CASSIFRGDSPLHF,TGTGCCAGTAGTATCTTTAGGGGTGATTCACCCCTCCACTTT
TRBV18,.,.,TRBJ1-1,CASSRRVEDTEAFF,TGTGCCAGCTCACGTCGCGTGGAGGACACTGAAGCTTTCTTT
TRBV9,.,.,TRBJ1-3,CASSAGRVSGNTIYF,TGTGCCAGCAGTGCGGGCCGGGTCTCTGGAAACACCATATATTTT
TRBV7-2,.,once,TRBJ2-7,CASSLGRRSYEQYF,TGTGCCAGCAGCTTAGGGAGAAGATCCTACGAGCAGTACTTC
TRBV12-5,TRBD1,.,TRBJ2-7,CASALSGTGISYEQYF,TGTGCTAGTGCCCTATCCGGGACAGGGATATCCTACGAGCAGTACTTC
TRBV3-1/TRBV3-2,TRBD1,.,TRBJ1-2,CASSQTTGVYGYTF,TGTGCCAGCAGCCAAACTACAGGGGTATATGGCTACACCTTC
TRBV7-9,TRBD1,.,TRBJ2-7,CASSYPYRGLNYEQYF,TGTGCCAGCAGCTACCCCTACAGGGGCCTTAACTACGAGCAGTACTTC
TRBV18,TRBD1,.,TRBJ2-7,CASSRGTAQYEQYF,TGTGCCAGCTCACGAGGGACAGCCCAGTACGAGCAGTACTTC
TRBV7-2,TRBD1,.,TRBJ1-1,CASSKQGLAEAFF,TGTGCCAGCAGCAAACAGGGGCTGGCTGAAGCTTTCTTT
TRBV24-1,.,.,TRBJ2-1,CATSDTTAYNEQFF,TGTGCCACCAGTGACACGACAGCGTACAATGAGCAGTTCTTC
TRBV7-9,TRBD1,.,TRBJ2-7,CASTTGTAYEQYF,TGTGCCAGCACCACCGGGACAGCCTACGAGCAGTACTTC
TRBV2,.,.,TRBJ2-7,CASSETGTPNYEQYF,TGTGCCAGCAGCGAAACCGGGACACCTAATTACGAGCAGTACTTC
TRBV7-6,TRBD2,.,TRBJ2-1,CASSPFTGTSGGASSYNEQFF,TGTGCCAGCAGTCCATTTACCGGGACTAGCGGGGGGGCCAGCTCCTACAATGAGCAGTTCTTC
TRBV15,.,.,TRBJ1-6,CATSRDGGNSYNSPLHF,TGTGCCACCAGCAGAGATGGAGGGAACTCCTATAATTCACCCCTCCACTTT
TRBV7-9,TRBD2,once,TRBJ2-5,CASSLGRTSEETQYF,TGTGCCAGCAGCTTAGGTAGGACTAGCGAGGAGACCCAGTACTTC
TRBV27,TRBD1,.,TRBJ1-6,CASTDRADSVYSPLHF,TGTGCCAGCACGGACAGGGCCGATTCTGTTTATTCACCCCTCCACTTT
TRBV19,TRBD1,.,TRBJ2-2,CASRGGPGVGELFF,TGTGCCAGTAGAGGGGGCCCAGGTGTGGGGGAGCTGTTTTTT
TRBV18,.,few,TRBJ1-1,CASSPPGARTEAFF,TGTGCCAGCTCACCACCGGGGGCGCGCACTGAAGCTTTCTTT
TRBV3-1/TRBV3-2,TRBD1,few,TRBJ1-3,CASSQGGQVPGNTIYF,TGTGCCAGCAGCCAGGGTGGACAGGTCCCTGGAAACACCATATATTTT
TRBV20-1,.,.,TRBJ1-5,CSASVFRARYSNQPQHF,TGCAGTGCTAGTGTGTTCAGGGCGCGATATAGCAATCAGCCCCAGCATTTT
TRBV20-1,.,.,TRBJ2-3,CRKSPDTQYF,TGCAGGAAGAGCCCAGATACGCAGTATTTT
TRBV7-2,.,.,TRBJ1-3,CASSLVAGQTGNTIYF,TGTGCCAGCAGCTTAGTAGCAGGGCAAACTGGAAACACCATATATTTT
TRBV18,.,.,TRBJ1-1,CASSDGRGAFF,TGTGCCAGCTCAGACGGCAGGGGAGCTTTCTTT
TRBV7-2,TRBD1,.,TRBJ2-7,CASSYSDRGLTYEQYF,TGTGCCAGCAGCTACTCCGACAGGGGCCTTACCTACGAGCAGTACTTC
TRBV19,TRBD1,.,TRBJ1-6,CASSGRDSSNSPLHF,TGTGCCAGTAGTGGCCGGGACAGCTCTAATTCACCCCTCCACTTT
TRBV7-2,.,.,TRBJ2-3,CASSLVAGSPTDTQYF,TGTGCCAGCAGCTTAGTAGCTGGCTCCCCCACAGATACGCAGTATTTT
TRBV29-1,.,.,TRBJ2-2,CSALVGATTGELFF,TGCAGCGCCCTGGTAGGGGCCACCACCGGGGAGCTGTTTTTT
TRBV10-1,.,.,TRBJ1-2,CASSEGSYGYTF,TGCGCCAGCAGTGAGGGCAGCTATGGCTACACCTTC
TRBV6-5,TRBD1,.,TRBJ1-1,CASSSLGTGGTEAFF,TGTGCCAGCAGCTCTCTCGGGACAGGGGGCACTGAAGCTTTCTTT
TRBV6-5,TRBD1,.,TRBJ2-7,CASSYGRGPYPHEQYF,TGTGCCAGCAGTTACGGCAGGGGGCCCTACCCCCACGAGCAGTACTTC
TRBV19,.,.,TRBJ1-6,CASSIFIRGRNSPLHF,TGTGCCAGTAGTATTTTTATTCGGGGAAGGAATTCACCCCTCCACTTT
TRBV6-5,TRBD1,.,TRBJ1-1,CASSYVARGAEAFF,TGTGCCAGCAGTTACGTAGCCAGGGGGGCTGAAGCTTTCTTT
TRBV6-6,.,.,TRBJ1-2,CASSYQGAGDGYGYTF,TGTGCCAGCAGTTATCAGGGTGCAGGGGACGGCTATGGCTACACCTTC
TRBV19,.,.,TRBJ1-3,CASSIARAGGSGNTIYF,TGTGCCAGTAGTATAGCGCGGGCCGGCGGGTCTGGAAACACCATATATTTT
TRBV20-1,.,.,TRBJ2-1,CSASYAIEQFF,TGCAGTGCTAGTTATGCGATTGAGCAGTTCTTC
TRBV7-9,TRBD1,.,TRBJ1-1,CASSSTDRGRGEAFF,TGTGCCAGCAGCTCAACGGACAGGGGGAGGGGTGAAGCTTTCTTT
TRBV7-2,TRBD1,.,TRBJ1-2,CASSLSTGGVYGYTF,TGTGCCAGCAGCTTATCCACAGGGGGAGTTTATGGCTACACCTTC
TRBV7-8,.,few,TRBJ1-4,CASSLVDSTNEKLFF,TGTGCCAGCAGCTTAGTTGACAGTACTAATGAAAAACTGTTTTTT
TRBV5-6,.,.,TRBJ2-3,CASKGGTDTQYF,TGTGCCAGCAAGGGGGGCACAGATACGCAGTATTTT
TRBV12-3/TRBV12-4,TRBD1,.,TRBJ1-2,CAIDRGHYGYTF,TGTGCCATCGACAGGGGGCACTATGGCTACACCTTC
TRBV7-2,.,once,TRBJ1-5,CASSQTRGGNQPQHF,TGTGCCAGCAGCCAGACCCGGGGTGGCAATCAGCCCCAGCATTTT
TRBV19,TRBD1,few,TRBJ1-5,CASSNLHDRGNQPQHF,TGTGCCAGTAGTAACCTCCACGACAGGGGCAATCAGCCCCAGCATTTT
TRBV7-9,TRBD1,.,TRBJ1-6,CASSPPGGSPLHF,TGTGCCAGCAGCCCTCCAGGGGGGTCACCCCTCCACTTT
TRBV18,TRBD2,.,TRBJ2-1,CASSPPTSGGGNEQFF,TGTGCCAGCTCACCACCGACTAGCGGGGGGGGAAATGAGCAGTTCTTC
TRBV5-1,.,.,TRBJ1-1,CASSLGDGGNTEAFF,TGCGCCAGCAGCCTGGGGGACGGGGGGAACACTGAAGCTTTCTTT
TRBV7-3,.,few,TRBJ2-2,CASSLQGLTGELFF,TGTGCCAGCAGCTTACAGGGGTTAACCGGGGAGCTGTTTTTT
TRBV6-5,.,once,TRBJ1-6,CASRNRVLDNSPLHF,TGTGCCAGCAGAAACAGGGTGTTGGATAATTCACCCCTCCACTTT
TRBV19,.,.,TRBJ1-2,CASSMGRAGDKADYGYTF,TGTGCCAGTAGTATGGGCAGGGCTGGAGATAAGGCCGACTATGGCTACACCTTC
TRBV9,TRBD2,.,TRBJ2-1,CASSVFGASGGRDEQFF,TGTGCCAGCAGCGTATTTGGCGCTTCGGGAGGGCGGGATGAGCAGTTCTTC
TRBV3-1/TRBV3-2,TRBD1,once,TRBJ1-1,CASSLTGTGRKAEAFF,TGTGCCAGCAGCTTAACCGGGACAGGGAGGAAGGCTGAAGCTTTCTTT
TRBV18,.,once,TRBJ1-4,CASSPLDSREKLFF,TGTGCCAGCTCACCATTGGACTCGCGGGAAAAACTGTTTTTT
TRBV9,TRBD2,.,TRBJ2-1,CASSGGTSGEHEQFF,TGTGCCAGCAGCGGAGGGACTAGCGGGGAGCATGAGCAGTTCTTC
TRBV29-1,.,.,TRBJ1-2,CSVGWAGAGYGYTF,TGCAGCGTTGGATGGGCAGGGGCCGGGTATGGCTACACCTTC